This T cell receptor (beta chain) was sequenced in a study of beta chain features in type 1 diabetes. This clone was picked up a small number of times. Its antigen is currently unknown. Every bit of the isolated RNA underwent reverse transcription, so sequencing read expressed TCRB transcripts. TCRdb's copy holds only in-frame clones and misses some; the assay was immunoSEQ multiplex PCR. The profile shows some 150,000 clones, 10% to 15% of them singletons. On average, the one heparinised blood draw given by each donor was roughly 100 mL. CDR1 MGHDK and CDR2 SYGVNS come from the germline V gene. The CDR3 has 17 amino acids. J lost 0 bases, V lost 3 bases, and 7 bases had no gene match. Findings of the study overall: Patients with Type 1 diabetes showed moderately but significantly shorter TCRB CDR3s in all four CD4+ subsets. Lower insertion and higher deletion counts appeared at VDJ junctions in type 1 diabetes patients. PCR could preferentially amplify shorter templates, alike in patients and controls.

Source material: central memory CD4+ T cells from blood. The chain couples TRBV25-1 to TRBJ1-3, with 8 bases fitting TRBD1. The sequence was collected from a man between 18 and 29 years old with type 1 diabetes. The CDR3 protein is CASSDGTGGTSGNTIYF. CDR3 sequence (DNA): TGTGCCAGCAGTGACGGGACAGGCGGGACCTCTGGAAACACCATATATTTT. Full variable domain (outside the CDR3, taken from reference TRBV25-1 and TRBJ1-3): EADIYQTPRYLVIGTGKKITLECSQTMGHDKMYWYQQDPGMELHLIHYSYGVNSTEKGDLSSESTVSRIRTEHFPLTLESARPSHTSQYLCASSDGTGGTSGNTIYFGEGSWLTVV.